This T cell receptor beta chain was sequenced during a study of OX40 agonist ivuxolimab in advanced cancers. Study context: Ivuxolimab doses were 0.01, 0.1, 0.3, 1.5, 3 or 10 mg/kg every 2 weeks. Three individuals attained partial responses, comprising one hepatocellular carcinoma case and two cutaneous melanoma cases.

Repertoires were generated with immunoSEQ multiplex PCR, while TCRdb's copy carries only in-frame clones and drops some. The sample includes around 58,000 clones, approximately 90% of them seen just once. Worth noting for this clone: The antigen is not known.

Whole-study findings and limits: Expanded clones belonging to CD8+ T cells outnumbered, on average, those of CD4+.

After removal of 4 bases from V and 0 bases from J, the junction contained 5 bases not matched to a gene. The germline gives CDR1 SNHLY, CDR2 FYNNEI. This CDR3 comprises 16 residues. The sequence was obtained from an adult with an advanced solid tumor such as melanoma, head and neck, liver or kidney cancer. The J gene is TRBJ1-4, the V gene TRBV2, with 7 bases that match TRBD1. Material: CD4+ or CD8+ T cells sorted from blood, obtained in a trial of the OX40 agonist ivuxolimab. The CDR3 reads CASSASGTATNEKLFF. The CDR3 DNA reads TGTGCCAGCAGTGCCTCCGGGACAGCAACTAATGAAAAACTGTTTTTT.